Detailed here is one T cell receptor beta chain. V shed 6 bases, J shed 8 bases, and the junction held 12 bases outside the gene matches. The CDR3 runs 15 residues. Germline assignment: CDR1 MNHEY and CDR2 SVGAGI. The table came from immunoSEQ multiplex PCR; TCRdb's copy has only in-frame clones and leaves some out. Of roughly 220,000 clones in the sample, approximately 78% were seen once. The data are from a study of blood T cell repertoires in COVID-19. The genes are TRBV6-5 and TRBJ1-2; TRBD1 matches at 10 bases. Input material: peripheral blood. This clonotype originated in a woman over 75 with COVID-19, enrolled during active disease. The chain's CDR3 is CASRGISGTGVGYTF. For the CDR3, the DNA is TGTGCCAGCAGGGGAATCTCCGGGACAGGGGTCGGCTACACCTTC.